The rows below give T cell receptor beta chains drawn from one sample of a study of blood T cells in healthy people across ages. Using its own MiXCR run on the 5' RACE reads, TCRdb lists one record per CDR3 protein. Here the sample spans around 1,500,000 distinct CDR3 sequences, 28% being singletons. The sample was blood. All receptors derive from a woman under 40 in good health. CDR3s include the opening cysteine and the closing phenylalanine or tryptophan. A D gene is named only where the DNA matches it firmly. A row's size may be missing; if present it is once, few, many or a size class.

d_call | clone_size | v_call | cdr3_aa
TRBD2 | . | TRBV2 | CASRPAGVYNEQYF
. | . | TRBV29-1 | CSVVGQGNTEAFF
. | few | TRBV6-5 | CASSALGNQPQHF
TRBD2 | . | TRBV7-2 | CASSPVKRAGDYNEQFF
. | many | TRBV12-3/TRBV12-4 | CASSRWDEQFF
TRBD2 | few | TRBV12-3/TRBV12-4 | CASSLVASGSHEQFF
. | few | TRBV7-9 | CASSSVDETQYF
TRBD2 | . | TRBV7-2 | CASSWKGLAGGSKNIQYF
. | . | TRBV29-1 | CGVEGQGYGYTF
. | few | TRBV5-1 | CASSLPGEATQYF
. | many | TRBV20-1 | CSARADSYEQYF
. | few | TRBV10-1 | CASSSPEEEKAFF
TRBD1 | . | TRBV5-5 | CTSSTGGGSTKRFF
. | . | TRBV13 | CASSLILSRETQYF
. | few | TRBV6-2/TRBV6-3 | CASSYHGTRRQAQYF
. | few | TRBV20-1 | CSAPSPGAGFDEQYF
TRBD2 | . | TRBV30 | CAWSVSGRGEQFF
. | . | TRBV7-2 | CASSFNRVASDTQYF
TRBD1 | . | TRBV25-1 | CASSEWGTGGIEKLFF
TRBD2 | . | TRBV12-3/TRBV12-4 | CASRERGGRTYNEQYF
TRBD1 | few | TRBV5-1 | CASSWTGGEAFF
TRBD1 | few | TRBV10-2 | CASREGQGIHEQYF
TRBD2 | . | TRBV20-1 | CSAGGKRGGQETQYF
. | . | TRBV11-2 | CASSPKPGSNEQFF
. | . | TRBV19 | CVSSIVWTSYNSPLHF
. | many | TRBV20-1 | CSAPSPSTGTTNEKLFF
TRBD1 | few | TRBV7-2 | CASSLDRGRRTEAFF
. | . | TRBV6-6 | CASFSGLGQPQHF
. | few | TRBV5-6 | CASSSPRAVYNEQFF
. | few | TRBV14 | CASSHPGTATEAFF
TRBD1 | many | TRBV5-1 | CASGKQGELNGYTF
. | . | TRBV5-5 | CASSLKRDYQETQYF
. | . | TRBV6-5 | CASSYSRTPGSHEQYF
TRBD2 | few | TRBV2 | CASSKEGGETQYF
. | . | TRBV6-2/TRBV6-3 | CASRPSGGEQFF
. | many | TRBV14 | CASSQAWAKNIQYF
. | . | TRBV9 | CASSVAERAGEAFF
TRBD2 | many | TRBV7-9 | CASSLALGGTTINEQFF
. | many | TRBV5-1 | CASSMSGGDDTQYF
TRBD2 | few | TRBV12-3/TRBV12-4 | CASSPRGRASYNEQFF
TRBD2 | once | TRBV7-2 | CASSLLRLAGTNEQFF
TRBD2 | . | TRBV5-1 | CASSPGAGLSTDTQYF
. | . | TRBV28 | CASRTGGPNTEAFF
. | once | TRBV5-1 | CASSSGAPPTGELFF
. | few | TRBV9 | CASSLRGGGVDEQFF
. | once | TRBV18 | CASSPPPGPNEQFF
. | . | TRBV29-1 | CGVDWGGEQYF
TRBD2 | few | TRBV24-1 | CATSGGGSGLARRNEQFF
. | many | TRBV27 | CASRGHPYEQYF
. | few | TRBV11-2 | CASSGGQNIQYF
TRBD2 | . | TRBV6-6 | CASSYRTTREVTDTQYF
. | many | TRBV12-3/TRBV12-4 | CAAGVKQFF
. | . | TRBV7-9 | CASSLAETRGNYGYTF
. | . | TRBV12-3/TRBV12-4 | CASSFGLVEQFF
. | . | TRBV20-1 | CSAISRDLYFNEQFF
TRBD1 | . | TRBV7-9 | CAGSAPTGDETQYF
. | . | TRBV7-9 | CASSPGSVQETQYF